The 31 T cell receptor beta chains in this list originate from one sample, sequenced in a study of CD8 T cells in ankylosing spondylitis. Their antigens are not known. General study results and limits: Several highly homologous variants formed a TCR beta motif that appeared characteristic of ankylosing spondylitis blood.

TCRdb analysed the 5' RACE reads with MiXCR anew, one entry per CDR3 protein. The repertoire holds almost 400,000 distinct CDR3 sequences, about 20% seen once, with roughly a sixth in the top ten. The sequenced sample was blood, either unsorted or a sorted T cell fraction (not recorded which). These TCRs come from a male donor with ankylosing spondylitis.

The V call is TRBV30, the J call TRBJ2-7; D remains unclear. V was pared by 1 base and J by 1 base, with 2 bases between. There are 11 residues in the CDR3. Germline V gene data show CDR1 as GTSNPN and CDR2 as SVGIG (reference sequence). The CDR3 here is CAWSGSYEQYF. The CDR3 DNA sequence: TGTGCCTGGAGTGGTTCCTACGAGCAGTACTTC.

As for this clonotype: A read error may be the cause here, since a much bigger clone is one base away. CDR3 in amino acids: CASSGNYEQYF. The CDR3 nucleotides read TGTGCCAGCAGTGGGAACTACGAGCAGTACTTC. The V and J genes are TRBV27 and TRBJ2-7, with unresolved D. V lost 5 bases to trimming and J lost 3 bases, with 5 bases between them. The CDR3 has 11 residues. CDR1 is MNHEY, CDR2 SMNVEV, per germline (reference sequence).

The rearrangement links TRBV5-1 to TRBJ2-7; a possible D gene is TRBD2 (5 bases). Germline V gives CDR1 SGHRS, CDR2 YFSETQ. Trimming took 2 bases from V and 3 from J, leaving 9 bases between them. The CDR3 loop spans 13 amino acids. CDR3: CASSLERIYEQYF. CDR3 coding DNA: TGCGCCAGCAGCTTAGAGCGGATCTACGAGCAGTACTTC.

A few counts support this clonotype. The rearrangement uses TRBV5-1 and TRBJ1-1; D is ambiguous. Germline CDR1 SGHRS, CDR2 YFSETQ. Trimming removed 1 base from V and 5 bases from J, with 9 bases in between. CDR3 length: 13 amino acids. CDR3 coding DNA: TGCGCCAGCAGCTTGTCGGCCACTACTGAAGCTTTCTTT. This encodes CASSLSATTEAFF.

This clonotype was seen only a few times. The rearrangement links TRBV10-3 to TRBJ2-1; TRBD1 matches at 11 bases. CDR1 and CDR2 (germline): ENHRY, SYGVKD. V lost 8 bases and J lost 8; bases outside the gene matches: 8. CDR3 length: 14 residues. CDR3 nucleotides: TGTGCCATCGGTCGGACAGGGGGCCGCGATGAGCAGTTCTTC. It yields the protein CAIGRTGGRDEQFF.

This clonotype was recorded a few times. This chain links TRBV6-1 with TRBJ1-4, with D unclear. Trimming stripped 6 bases from V and 4 bases from J, with 12 bases between. CDR3 length: 14 residues. Germline values: CDR1 MNHNS, CDR2 SASEGT. The CDR3 bases are TGTGCCAGCAGCTCGGACGGAATTAATGAAAAACTGTTTTTT. Amino acid sequence: CASSSDGINEKLFF.

The genes are TRBV29-1 and TRBJ2-5; D perhaps matches TRBD1 (6 bases). V was trimmed by 4 bases and J by 5 bases, leaving 14 bases between them. CDR3 length: 13 residues. Germline V CDR1 and CDR2: SQVTM, ANQGSEA. The CDR3 DNA sequence: TGCAGCGTTGGGGGGACAACTTGGGAGACCCAGTACTTC. Translating it yields CSVGGTTWETQYF.

The gene calls are TRBV11-3 and TRBJ2-2; D call uncertain. V was clipped by 5 bases and J by 5 bases, with 12 bases between them. Looked up from germline, CDR1 is SGHNT and CDR2 is YENEEA. The CDR3 runs 14 residues. The CDR3 loop is CASSPRWNTGELFF. The DNA for the CDR3 is TGTGCCAGCAGCCCCCGTTGGAATACCGGGGAGCTGTTTTTT.

The genes are TRBV5-1 and TRBJ2-1; D is possibly TRBD1 (7 bases). Germline CDR1 SGHRS, CDR2 YFSETQ. Trimming removed 2 bases from V and 2 bases from J, with 11 bases in between. The CDR3 sequence is 15 residues long. The DNA for the CDR3 is TGCGCCAGCAGCTTTGGAGGGGGCCCCTACAATGAGCAGTTCTTC. Translated, it gives CASSFGGGPYNEQFF.

The rearrangement joins TRBV7-2 to TRBJ1-5; no reliable D call. CDR1 is SGHTA and CDR2 is FQGNSA in the germline V gene. The CDR3 is made up of 14 amino acids. V was shortened by 2 bases and J by 6 bases, with 11 bases between the two germline ends. The CDR3 DNA is TGTGCCAGCAGCTTATCGTTAGGTCCTCAGCCCCAGCATTTT. This encodes CASSLSLGPQPQHF.

This clonotype has just a few counts. This chain joins TRBV27 and TRBJ2-7; D might be TRBD2 (6 bases). The CDR3 is 16 residues long. The V and J ends lost 6 bases and 0 bases respectively, with 18 bases between them. Germline CDR1 is MNHEY and CDR2 is SMNVEV (reference sequence). The CDR3 sequence: CASRFKAGRSSYEQYF. The CDR3 region has the DNA TGTGCCAGCAGATTCAAGGCGGGACGATCCTCCTACGAGCAGTACTTC.

The chain uses TRBV28 and TRBJ1-5; D ambiguous. V lost 7 bases and J lost 2, with 15 bases in between. The CDR3 consists of 15 residues. Germline V lookup: CDR1 MDHEN, CDR2 SYDVKM. DNA for the CDR3: TGTGCCAGCAAAACTGAGACCGAAGGCAATCAGCCCCAGCATTTT. Translation: CASKTETEGNQPQHF.

The rearrangement uses TRBV12-3 or TRBV12-4 and TRBJ2-1; 8 bases align to TRBD2. This CDR3 contains 15 residues. V shed 7 bases, J shed 8 bases, and the junction held 13 bases outside the gene matches. CDR3 protein: CASNHGSGRWDEQFF. Here the CDR3 DNA reads TGTGCCAGCAACCATGGGAGCGGGAGATGGGATGAGCAGTTCTTC.

The J gene is TRBJ2-7, the V gene TRBV28, with 9 bases that match TRBD2. Germline trimming cut 8 bases from V and 4 bases from J; bases unmatched to any gene: 12. This CDR3 comprises 15 residues. Germline V CDR1 and CDR2: MDHEN, SYDVKM. This chain's CDR3 is CASEGGSGRVYEQYF. The CDR3 DNA reads TGTGCCAGCGAGGGGGGTAGCGGGAGAGTGTACGAGCAGTACTTC.

The chain's CDR3 is CASSPFRGNNEQFF. The CDR3 nucleotides read TGTGCCAGCTCACCATTCCGAGGAAACAATGAGCAGTTCTTC. V is TRBV18 and J is TRBJ2-1; D unclear. The V end was cut by 2 bases, the J end by 5 bases, with 10 bases between. This CDR3 is 14 amino acids long. CDR1 is KGHSH, CDR2 LQKENI, per germline.

The chain links TRBV20-1 to TRBJ1-3; no clear D gene. Trimming stripped 1 base from V and 8 bases from J, with 12 bases between. The CDR3 is 13 residues long. Germline CDR1 reads DFQATT; CDR2 reads SNEGSKA (reference sequence). This CDR3 reads CSARAAVRDTIYF. CDR3 in DNA: TGCAGTGCTAGAGCGGCAGTGAGGGACACCATATATTTT.

The V gene is TRBV9, the J gene TRBJ2-7; 7 positions match TRBD2. The germline CDR1 and CDR2 sequences are SGDLS and YYNGEE. The CDR3 has 15 amino acids. With 3 bases clipped from V and 5 bases from J, the junction kept 11 bases outside the gene matches. CDR3 coding DNA: TGTGCCAGCAGCGCCGAAAGCGGGATGGGTCACGAGCAGTACTTC. This gives the protein CASSAESGMGHEQYF.

This clonotype was counted a few times. The genes are TRBV7-9 and TRBJ1-4; D is ambiguous. The V and J ends lost 5 bases and 5 bases respectively, with 12 bases between them. The CDR3 contains 14 residues. Germline assignment: CDR1 SEHNR and CDR2 FQNEAQ (reference sequence). CDR3 bases: TGTGCCAGCAGCGAAAACCTAGGGAATGAAAAACTGTTTTTT. It codes for CASSENLGNEKLFF.

V usage is TRBV7-8 and J usage is TRBJ1-5; no clear D. V lost 7 bases, J lost 5 bases, and 12 bases lay in between. The germline gives CDR1 SGHVS, CDR2 FQNEAQ. The CDR3 extends over 13 amino acids. CDR3 amino acids: CASTARWDQPQHF. The CDR3 nucleotides read TGTGCCAGCACCGCTAGGTGGGATCAGCCCCAGCATTTT. Drawing the rest from reference TRBV7-8 and TRBJ1-5, the complete variable domain is GAGVSQSPRYKVAKRGQDVALRCDPISGHVSLFWYQQALGQGPEFLTYFQNEAQLDKSGLPSDRFFAERPEGSVSTLKIQRTQQEDSAVYLCASTARWDQPQHFGDGTRLSIL.

A word on this clonotype: Because the CDR3's place on the DNA is in doubt, the DNA is left out and the CDR3 is given as listed by TCRdb. The chain has TRBV28 and TRBJ2-3; TRBD2 reflects the table's D call only, with no check against the DNA. Germline CDR1 is MDHEN and CDR2 is SYDVKM. Ends included, the CDR3 has 12 residues. CDR3 sequence reads: CASSFGSGTRYF.

This clonotype was counted between two and nine times. This sequence joins TRBV29-1 and TRBJ2-7, with 7 bases lining up with TRBD1. From germline, CDR1 is SQVTM and CDR2 ANQGSEA. The CDR3 runs 13 residues. The CDR3 nucleotides read TGCACCGTGGAAGACAGGGTTCCTTCCGAGCAGTACTTC. Protein product: CTVEDRVPSEQYF.

This chain links TRBV24-1 with TRBJ2-3; 11 nucleotides match TRBD2. Per the germline V gene, CDR1 is KGHDR and CDR2 is SFDVKD. CDR3 length equals 17 residues. V was clipped by 3 bases and J by 3 bases; unmatched bases: 7. The CDR3 bases are TGTGCCACCAGTGATCCCCCGACTAGCGGGATAACAGATACGCAGTATTTT. As protein: CATSDPPTSGITDTQYF.

In this sample, this clonotype turned up many times. The V call is TRBV27, the J call TRBJ2-4; no clear D. CDR1 is MNHEY and CDR2 is SMNVEV in the germline V gene (reference sequence). The V and J ends lost 4 bases and 1 base respectively, with 11 bases between them. The CDR3 extends over 15 amino acids. CDR3 sequence (DNA): TGTGCCAGCAGTTCTCCAGCAATGGCCAAAAACATTCAGTACTTC. Its translation is CASSSPAMAKNIQYF.

CDR3 in DNA: TGTGCCAGCAACTTCGGGGGGGGGGGCACAGATACGCAGTATTTT. This translates into CASNFGGGGTDTQYF. The rearrangement joins TRBV28 to TRBJ2-3; TRBD2 matches 8 bases. V trimming: 7 bases; J trimming: 1 base; junction bases outside the gene matches: 7. The germline gives CDR1 MDHEN, CDR2 SYDVKM. This CDR3 has 15 residues. The entire variable domain, with the rest obtained from reference TRBV28 and TRBJ2-3, is as follows: DVKVTQSSRYLVKRTGEKVFLECVQDMDHENMFWYRQDPGLGLRLIYFSYDVKMKEKGDIPEGYSVSREKKERFSLILESASTNQTSMYLCASNFGGGGTDTQYFGPGTRLTVL.

The chain couples TRBV10-3 to TRBJ2-5; tentative D call: TRBD1 (5 bases). V was trimmed by 7 bases and J by 5 bases, leaving 14 bases between them. This CDR3 has 13 amino acids. Germline V gene data show CDR1 as ENHRY and CDR2 as SYGVKD. DNA of the CDR3: TGTGCCATCACCCCGGACACAGAGGAGACCCAGTACTTC. It translates to CAITPDTEETQYF.

The rearrangement joins TRBV9 to TRBJ2-1; D might be TRBD2 (6 bases). The CDR3 has 16 amino acids. Germline lookup yields CDR1 SGDLS and CDR2 YYNGEE. The ends were cut back, 4 bases at V and 10 bases at J, with 24 bases in the middle. The DNA for the CDR3 is TGTGCCAGCAGCCCCTCCGGCGGGACTGCCCTCAGGGAGCAGTTCTTC. Protein sequence: CASSPSGGTALREQFF.

Details on this clonotype: A junction end diverges from the germline sequence, so it may reflect a read error. The chain combines TRBV5-5 with TRBJ2-5, with D possibly being TRBD1 or TRBD2 (5 bases each). The germline V gene has CDR1 SGHKS and CDR2 YYEKEE (reference sequence). This CDR3 is 13 amino acids long. CDR3: CACSFPGRETQYF. CDR3 sequence (DNA): TGTGCCTGCAGCTTTCCGGGGCGGGAGACCCAGTACTTC.

The V gene is TRBV19, the J gene TRBJ2-2; no reliable D call. The germline V gene encodes CDR1 LNHDA and CDR2 SQIVND (reference sequence). CDR3 length: 14 amino acids. V gave up 7 bases and J gave up 0 bases, with 9 bases separating them. CDR3 in DNA: TGTGCCAGTACGGGCAGTGCGAACACCGGGGAGCTGTTTTTT. It encodes CASTGSANTGELFF. Using reference TRBV19 and TRBJ2-2 for the parts outside the CDR3, the full variable domain is DGGITQSPKYLFRKEGQNVTLSCEQNLNHDAMYWYRQDPGQGLRLIYYSQIVNDFQKGDIAEGYSVSREKKESFPLTVTSAQKNPTAFYLCASTGSANTGELFFGEGSRLTVL.

The table lists this clonotype with a few counts. The chain employs TRBV18 and TRBJ1-1; 10 bases align to TRBD1. The V gene end was trimmed by 4 bases and the J gene end by 10 bases; junction bases not matched to a gene: 6. CDR1 and CDR2 from the germline V gene are KGHSH and LQKENI. This CDR3 region has 13 residues. Written as DNA, the CDR3 is TGTGCCAGCTCACGCGGACAGGGGGAACGAGCTTTCTTT. It codes for CASSRGQGERAFF. The variable domain in full, completed from reference TRBV18 and TRBJ1-1, reads NAGVMQNPRHLVRRRGQEARLRCSPMKGHSHVYWYRQLPEEGLKFMVYLQKENIIDESGMPKERFSAEFPKEGPSILRIQQVVRGDSAAYFCASSRGQGERAFFGQGTRLTVV.

This clonotype has only a few counts. The chain employs TRBV7-3 and TRBJ2-5; D is undetermined. CDR1 SGHTA and CDR2 FQGTGA come from the germline V gene. Trimming took off 1 base at V and 1 base at J, with 7 bases between the two ends. This CDR3 is 14 amino acids long. The CDR3 nucleotides read TGTGCCAGCAGCTTAATGGGTAGCCAAGAGACCCAGTACTTC. It translates to CASSLMGSQETQYF.

This clonotype has just a few counts. The rearrangement joins TRBV5-1 to TRBJ2-2, with D possibly being TRBD1 (6 bases). Germline-derived CDR1 and CDR2 are SGHRS and YFSETQ. The CDR3 consists of 14 residues. Trimming shortened V by 3 bases and J by 2 bases, and 8 bases separated the two germline ends. The CDR3 region has the DNA TGCGCCAGCAGCTCGGACAGTAACACCGGGGAGCTGTTTTTT. The encoded protein is CASSSDSNTGELFF.